This T cell receptor (beta chain) was sequenced for a study of blood T cell repertoires in COVID-19 (dated by TCRdb to 2020 to 2021). Some background on the complete study: Samples covering the acute and convalescent phases of COVID-19 were provided by collaborators in the United States, Italy and Spain. The material from the prospective study consisted of cDNA or gDNA derived from T cells, B-cell-depleted T cells, or PBMCs. Deeply sampled blood TCRbeta repertoires from subjects exposed to, actively infected with, or recovered from COVID-19 were included in the dataset. The repertoires were released in a freely available public database meant as a resource for research on the immune response to SARS-CoV-2. The samples were drawn from two sources: the first 160 participants of the ongoing ImmuneRACE study, and 1,000 to 1,500 subjects contributed by 6 global collaborators. Nearly every sample came with metadata listing a de-identified subject ID, COVID-19 status, age in years and sex. Where available, HLA class I and class II types were taken from metadata supplied by the sample provider and were not determined by assay-based typing.

TCRbeta CDR3 regions were amplified from genomic DNA by means of the immunoSEQ Assay, a bias-controlled multiplex PCR. On the study's bioinformatics: Within the assay, amplification of reference gene primers was used to estimate how many nucleated cells each sample contained. Sequence reads were collapsed and filtered to measure the absolute abundance of every unique TCRbeta CDR3 rearrangement. Productive Simpson clonality was computed per sample as the square root of Simpson's diversity index over productive rearrangements. TCRdb re-hosts the immuneACCESS table, in-frame sequences only. Its copies lack some clones; in the studies checked, an unresolved V gene accounts for under half of them, and the cause for the rest is not known. For V, J and clone size, that table is used; D and trimming come from the DNA. The table for this sample lists 60,000 to 95,000 clones; around two thirds of them were counted only once. Clones ranked in the top ten supply 2.6% of the sample.

Collaborating institutions collected whole blood in K2EDTA tubes following their own protocols. For TCRbeta analysis, collaborators shipped samples as frozen whole blood, isolated PBMCs, or DNA extracted from either of those sample types. A word on this clone: What antigen it recognizes has not been identified. Nothing much larger sits one base from this clone, and base qualities are not available.

General findings and caveats noted by the study authors: How much clinical and demographic metadata was included differed by source and by participant, and the metadata was provided uncurated.

The trim is 2 bases for V and 8 bases for J, with a gap of 15 bases between the germline ends. From a lookup of the germline V gene, CDR1 and CDR2 are MGHDK and SYGVNS. The CDR3, cysteine through phenylalanine, is 15 amino acids long. Kept here is only the CDR3 DNA, which spans 45 bases and is read in frame from base 1. The sequenced sample was peripheral blood. The chain is assembled from TRBV25-1 and TRBJ1-4, with no confident D gene call. The TCR comes from a human donor with acute or convalescent COVID-19. The donor label of this sample is uncertain. CDR3 protein: CASSERGAGNEKLFF. At the DNA level, the sequence is TGTGCCAGCAGTGAACGGGGAGCCGGGAACGAAAAACTGTTTTTT.